Presented here are 21 T cell receptor beta chains from one specimen sequenced in a study of cytomegalovirus exposure and HLA in healthy donors. The PCR had 60 Vbeta and 13 Jbeta primers. Libraries were prepared by immunoSEQ multiplex PCR; TCRdb keeps only in-frame clonotypes and omits some of them. The data show 200,000 to 250,000 clones, about 80% seen once. What was sequenced was PBMCs. Receptor source: a woman between 40 and 55 years old in good health and CMV-seronegative.

This clone has only one observation. The chain is built from TRBV27 and TRBJ2-1, with 7 bases that match TRBD1. This CDR3 has 17 residues. Germline loops: CDR1 MNHEY, CDR2 SMNVEV (reference sequence). After removal of 5 bases from V and 0 bases from J, the junction contained 10 bases not matched to a gene. The DNA of the CDR3 is TGTGCCAGCAGTCCCTCGACAGGGCTAGGCTCCTACAATGAGCAGTTCTTC. Amino acid sequence: CASSPSTGLGSYNEQFF.

Only a few counts were recorded for this clone. The CDR3 coding sequence is TGTGCCAGCAGTGACGACAGGAACACTGAAGCTTTCTTT. Translated, it gives CASSDDRNTEAFF. V is TRBV6-4 and J is TRBJ1-1, with D tentatively TRBD1 (5 bases). V was clipped by 2 bases and J by 1 base, with 5 bases between them. In germline, CDR1 is MRHNA, CDR2 SNTAGT. The CDR3 consists of 13 residues.

V is TRBV6-1 and J is TRBJ2-7; maybe TRBD2 (6 bases). This CDR3 comprises 16 residues. V lost 3 bases to trimming and J lost 0 bases, with 15 bases between them. Per the germline V gene, CDR1 is MNHNS and CDR2 is SASEGT. The CDR3 DNA reads TGTGCCAGCAGTGATCCCCAGGAGGGGAGCTCCTACGAGCAGTACTTC. Translation: CASSDPQEGSSYEQYF.

The rearrangement joins TRBV5-1 to TRBJ2-2, with TRBD1 identical over 10 bases. There are 17 residues in the CDR3. Germline CDR1 SGHRS, CDR2 YFSETQ. Trimming removed 3 bases from V and 5 bases from J; junction bases left unmatched: 10. DNA for the CDR3: TGCGCCAGCAGCTCGGGATTAAGACAGGGGGCTACCGGGGAGCTGTTTTTT. It specifies CASSSGLRQGATGELFF.

The rearrangement uses TRBV7-3 and TRBJ2-1; a possible D gene is TRBD1 (5 bases). Germline V CDR1 and CDR2: SGHTA, FQGTGA. The CDR3 is 17 residues long. Trimming left V 5 bases short and J 0 bases short, with 17 bases between. The CDR3, as DNA: TGTGCCAGCAGCCTCAATCCAGGGTCCGGCTCCTACAATGAGCAGTTCTTC. Its translation: CASSLNPGSGSYNEQFF.

The chain couples TRBV19 to TRBJ1-5; 7 nucleotides agree with TRBD1. This CDR3 contains 15 residues. From germline, CDR1 is LNHDA and CDR2 SQIVND (reference sequence). With 6 bases clipped from V and 3 bases from J, the junction kept 8 bases outside the gene matches. The CDR3 here is CASSYTGVSNQPQHF. Written as DNA, the CDR3 is TGTGCCAGTAGCTACACAGGGGTGTCCAATCAGCCCCAGCATTTT.

The rearrangement uses TRBV11-3 and TRBJ1-4; 8 bases are a match to TRBD1. CDR3 length equals 16 residues. V lost 5 bases, J lost 7 bases, and 12 bases stayed unmatched. Germline assignment: CDR1 SGHNT and CDR2 YENEEA. The CDR3 loop reads CASSGRTGNGGEKLFF. The CDR3 DNA reads as TGTGCCAGCAGCGGCCGGACAGGGAACGGGGGTGAAAAACTGTTTTTT.

This clone was counted ten times or more. The V and J genes are TRBV19 and TRBJ2-6; no clear D gene. The length of the CDR3 is 16 residues. Germline V gene data show CDR1 as LNHDA and CDR2 as SQIVND (reference sequence). Trimming stripped 5 bases from V and 0 bases from J, with 11 bases between. In nucleotides, the CDR3 is TGTGCCAGTAGTTTCATAGTTTCCTCTGGGGCCAACGTCCTGACTTTC. This sequence encodes CASSFIVSSGANVLTF.

This sequence joins TRBV7-3 and TRBJ1-1; TRBD1 might be the D (5 bases). The V end lost 2 bases, the J end lost 5 bases, and 12 bases lay between the germline ends. The germline CDR1 and CDR2 sequences are SGHTA and FQGTGA. This CDR3 region has 14 residues. CDR3 coding DNA: TGTGCCAGCAGCTTAGCCAACGGGGGTACTGAAGCTTTCTTT. Its protein is CASSLANGGTEAFF.

This clone was found a few times. V usage is TRBV6-5 and J usage is TRBJ1-1; D ambiguous. V was cut by 5 bases and J by 0 bases, with 10 bases left in between. Germline V gives CDR1 MNHEY, CDR2 SVGAGI. CDR3 length: 14 residues. The CDR3 region is CASSEIGVNTEAFF. CDR3 in DNA: TGTGCCAGCAGTGAAATCGGTGTGAACACTGAAGCTTTCTTT.

The chain links TRBV6-1 to TRBJ1-6; D remains unclear. Germline values: CDR1 MNHNS, CDR2 SASEGT. The CDR3 sequence is 15 residues long. The V gene lost 7 bases and the J gene lost 0 bases, with 10 bases spanning the gap. The CDR3 loop is CASTVVSSYNSPLHF. The DNA for the CDR3 is TGTGCCAGCACCGTCGTGAGCTCCTATAATTCACCCCTCCACTTT.

The rearrangement joins TRBV7-9 to TRBJ2-4, with TRBD2 matching over 12 bases. Losses at the gene ends were 5 bases for V and 8 bases for J; bases not matched to a gene: 10. This CDR3 has 16 amino acids. Germline V lookup: CDR1 SEHNR, CDR2 FQNEAQ (reference sequence). In nucleotides, the CDR3 is TGTGCCAGCAGCACTACTAGCGGGGGGCGTGGCGACATTCAGTACTTC. It codes for CASSTTSGGRGDIQYF.

J is TRBJ2-7 and V is TRBV4-3, with 7 bases fitting TRBD2. This CDR3 has 15 residues. Germline V CDR1 and CDR2: LGHNA, YSLEER. V shed 0 bases and J 4 bases; nucleotides not matched to a gene: 6. DNA of the CDR3: TGCGCCAGCAGCCAAGATCGCGGGGGTCTGTACGAGCAGTACTTC. Protein sequence: CASSQDRGGLYEQYF.

The chain has TRBV7-8 and TRBJ1-2, with D possibly matching TRBD1 (5 bases). The germline V and J ends were trimmed by 0 bases and 6 bases, with 8 bases remaining between them. The germline V gene encodes CDR1 SGHVS and CDR2 FQNEAQ. This CDR3 contains 13 residues. The CDR3 sequence is CASSLAAGDGYTF. Written as DNA, the CDR3 is TGTGCCAGCAGCTTAGCGGCGGGGGATGGCTACACCTTC.

This rearrangement joins TRBV4-2 to TRBJ2-1, with 12 bases identical to TRBD2. Losses at the gene ends were 0 bases for V and 10 bases for J; bases not matched to a gene: 7. In germline, CDR1 is LGHNA, CDR2 YNFKEQ. This CDR3 region has 16 residues. The CDR3 spells CASSQEGGLAGGEQFF. CDR3 bases: TGTGCCAGCAGCCAAGAGGGGGGGCTAGCGGGGGGGGAGCAGTTCTTC.

V usage is TRBV2 and J usage is TRBJ2-1; perhaps TRBD1 as D (6 bases). The V end was cut by 4 bases, the J end by 6 bases, with 10 bases between. This CDR3 is built from 13 residues. Germline assignment: CDR1 SNHLY and CDR2 FYNNEI. CDR3 amino acids: CASSGEGGNEQFF. In nucleotides, the CDR3 is TGTGCCAGCAGTGGGGAAGGGGGCAATGAGCAGTTCTTC.

The rearrangement joins TRBV19 to TRBJ1-5; tentative D call: TRBD1 (5 bases). The germline CDR1 and CDR2 sequences are LNHDA and SQIVND (reference sequence). V was trimmed by 5 bases and J by 7 bases, leaving 12 bases between them. CDR3 length equals 13 residues. The CDR3 loop is CASSPGHPQPQHF. CDR3 DNA: TGTGCCAGTAGTCCAGGGCACCCCCAGCCCCAGCATTTT.

The rearrangement uses TRBV7-9 and TRBJ2-5, with 9 bases identical to TRBD2. The J call may be mistaken, given a closer DNA end match to TRBJ2-7. CDR3 size: 16 residues. Germline V gene data show CDR1 as SEHNR and CDR2 as FQNEAQ (reference sequence). CDR3 sequence: CASSSAGTSIAYEQYF. CDR3 DNA: TGTGCCAGCAGCTCCGCCGGGACTAGCATAGCCTACGAGCAGTACTTC.

The genes are TRBV5-1 and TRBJ2-5; TRBD1 is a possible D gene (5 bases). This CDR3 comprises 14 residues. Germline V gene data show CDR1 as SGHRS and CDR2 as YFSETQ. V was shortened by 0 bases and J by 1 base, with 7 bases between the two germline ends. The CDR3 loop reads CASSLEGIQETQYF. The CDR3 coding sequence is TGCGCCAGCAGCTTGGAGGGGATCCAAGAGACCCAGTACTTC.

The chain is built from TRBV19 and TRBJ2-5; perhaps TRBD1 as D (5 bases). The assigned J gene may be wrong: the sequence end matches TRBJ2-7 better. The CDR3 is made up of 13 amino acids. Per germline, CDR1 LNHDA and CDR2 SQIVND (reference sequence). The CDR3 spells CASSMDPGHEQYF. CDR3 coding DNA: TGTGCCAGTAGTATGGATCCAGGGCACGAGCAGTACTTC.

The rearrangement joins TRBV4-2 to TRBJ1-1; D remains ambiguous. Germline values: CDR1 LGHNA, CDR2 YNFKEQ. Trimming pared 0 bases from V and 3 bases from J, leaving 17 bases between. The CDR3 consists of 17 residues. The DNA for the CDR3 is TGTGCCAGCAGCCAAGAAGATCAGCGGCCGACCTACACTGAAGCTTTCTTT. Protein product: CASSQEDQRPTYTEAFF.